These 16 T cell receptor beta chains were all obtained from the same sample, sequenced in a study of OX40 agonist ivuxolimab in advanced cancers. Generated by immunoSEQ multiplex PCR, the TCRdb table keeps only in-frame clones and is missing some. The repertoire consists of 60,000 to 75,000 clones, with approximately 91% occurring once and the leading ten covering about 5%. The material was CD4+ or CD8+ T cells sorted from blood, obtained in a trial of the OX40 agonist ivuxolimab. These TCRs come from an adult with an advanced solid tumor such as melanoma, head and neck, liver or kidney cancer.

This chain connects TRBV5-5 to TRBJ2-7; D is uncertain. Per germline, CDR1 SGHKS and CDR2 YYEKEE (reference sequence). The length of the CDR3 is 11 residues. Trimming removed 2 bases at V and 6 bases at J, with 6 bases between. The CDR3 region is CASSLILEQYF. CDR3 coding DNA: TGTGCCAGCAGCTTAATACTCGAGCAGTACTTC.

The chain is built from TRBV27 and TRBJ2-2; the D is unclear. There are 14 residues in the CDR3. Per the germline V gene, CDR1 is MNHEY and CDR2 is SMNVEV (reference sequence). V was pared by 6 bases and J by 0 bases, with 8 bases between. In DNA form, the CDR3 reads TGTGCCAGCAGCCAGGCCACGAACACCGGGGAGCTGTTTTTT. Protein sequence: CASSQATNTGELFF.

J is TRBJ2-3 and V is TRBV18; 7 bases match TRBD2. The ends lost 5 bases at V and 2 bases at J; junction bases unmatched: 7. CDR1 is KGHSH, CDR2 LQKENI, per germline. The CDR3 covers 15 residues. CDR3 sequence: CASSSQAGNTDTQYF. Here the CDR3 DNA reads TGTGCCAGCTCATCGCAAGCGGGAAACACAGATACGCAGTATTTT.

The rearrangement links TRBV27 to TRBJ2-7; D remains ambiguous. CDR1 MNHEY and CDR2 SMNVEV come from the germline V gene (reference sequence). Trimming removed 2 bases from V and 3 bases from J, with 14 bases in between. CDR3 length equals 15 residues. CDR3: CASSLIERIRYEQYF. The CDR3 DNA sequence: TGTGCCAGCAGTTTAATAGAGAGGATTCGCTACGAGCAGTACTTC.

The chain links TRBV5-1 to TRBJ2-5; D remains ambiguous. Germline V lookup: CDR1 SGHRS, CDR2 YFSETQ. Trimming pared 0 bases from V and 0 bases from J, leaving 6 bases between. This CDR3 contains 14 residues. The CDR3 protein is CASSLVPNQETQYF. CDR3 bases: TGCGCCAGCAGCTTGGTCCCGAACCAAGAGACCCAGTACTTC.

V is TRBV6-6 and J is TRBJ1-1, with 9 bases identical to TRBD1. The CDR3 totals 14 residues. V shed 5 bases, J shed 0 bases, and the junction held 1 base outside the gene matches. Germline CDR1 is MNHNY and CDR2 is SVGAGI (reference sequence). The CDR3 loop reads CASSGTGMNTEAFF. The CDR3 nucleotides read TGTGCCAGCAGTGGGACAGGGATGAACACTGAAGCTTTCTTT.

The V gene is TRBV7-9, the J gene TRBJ2-1, with 8 bases that match TRBD2. Trimming at V came to 4 bases and at J to 5 bases, leaving 7 bases not matched to a gene. Per germline, CDR1 SEHNR and CDR2 FQNEAQ (reference sequence). The CDR3 has 15 residues. CDR3 sequence reads: CASSSLAGGDNEQFF. CDR3 nucleotide sequence: TGTGCCAGCAGCTCCCTGGCGGGGGGTGACAATGAGCAGTTCTTC.

V usage is TRBV30 and J usage is TRBJ1-1; 7 bases agree with TRBD1. CDR1 and CDR2 (germline): GTSNPN, SVGIG (reference sequence). Germline trimming cut 3 bases from V and 5 bases from J; bases unmatched to any gene: 9. CDR3 length: 14 amino acids. CDR3 amino acids: CAWRRDSLRTEAFF. As DNA, the CDR3 is TGTGCCTGGAGGCGGGACAGCCTCCGAACTGAAGCTTTCTTT.

The V and J genes are TRBV10-3 and TRBJ1-4; D not certain. The CDR3 totals 15 residues. Looked up from germline, CDR1 is ENHRY and CDR2 is SYGVKD. Trimming left V 0 bases short and J 5 bases short, with 10 bases between. CDR3 DNA: TGTGCCATCAGTGAGTCAAGGGCCGAAAATGAAAAACTGTTTTTT. Translated: CAISESRAENEKLFF.

In DNA, the CDR3 is TGTGCCAGCAGCTTAGAAGGGTTGAGCGGGGAGCTGTTTTTT. This encodes CASSLEGLSGELFF. The V gene is TRBV7-2, the J gene TRBJ2-2; no clear D. This CDR3 has 14 amino acids. Germline V gene sequence: CDR1 SGHTA, CDR2 FQGNSA. V gave up 1 base and J gave up 7 bases, with 10 bases separating them.

The gene calls are TRBV7-2 and TRBJ1-1, with TRBD1 matching 8 bases. Germline CDR1 is SGHTA and CDR2 is FQGNSA. Losses at the gene ends were 5 bases for V and 5 bases for J; bases not matched to a gene: 13. There are 16 residues in the CDR3. The CDR3 reads CASSPRTGRVRTEAFF. CDR3 nucleotides: TGTGCCAGCAGCCCTAGGACAGGGAGGGTAAGGACTGAAGCTTTCTTT.

This rearrangement joins TRBV7-2 to TRBJ2-5, with 12 nucleotides matching TRBD2. The germline V gene encodes CDR1 SGHTA and CDR2 FQGNSA. The CDR3 is made up of 15 amino acids. The V gene end was trimmed by 7 bases and the J gene end by 1 base; junction bases not matched to a gene: 4. The CDR3 region has the DNA TGTGCCAGCACCTTGGGACTAGCGGGCCAAGAGACCCAGTACTTC. This encodes CASTLGLAGQETQYF.

The chain links TRBV7-2 to TRBJ2-7, with 11 bases aligning to TRBD2. V lost 4 bases, J lost 4 bases, and 9 bases stayed unmatched. The germline V gene encodes CDR1 SGHTA and CDR2 FQGNSA. CDR3 length equals 16 residues. The CDR3 here is CASSSRTSGSLYEQYF. DNA of the CDR3: TGTGCCAGCAGCTCTCGGACTAGCGGGTCACTTTACGAGCAGTACTTC.

The genes are TRBV7-6 and TRBJ1-6; perhaps TRBD1 as D (6 bases). The germline V gene has CDR1 SGHVS and CDR2 FNYEAQ. Between the trimmed V and J ends, which lost 1 base and 6 bases, there was a span of 10 bases. The CDR3 runs to 15 residues. The CDR3 sequence: CASSLEPGVNSPLHF. The DNA of the CDR3 is TGTGCCAGCAGCTTAGAACCAGGGGTTAATTCACCCCTCCACTTT.

V usage is TRBV19 and J usage is TRBJ1-2, with 10 bases aligning to TRBD1. CDR1 and CDR2 from the germline V gene are LNHDA and SQIVND (reference sequence). The length of the CDR3 is 14 residues. V was clipped by 6 bases and J by 1 base; unmatched bases: 2. The chain's CDR3 is CASRGTGVNYGYTF. DNA of the CDR3: TGTGCCAGTAGGGGGACAGGGGTTAACTATGGCTACACCTTC.

Written as DNA, the CDR3 is TGTGCCAGCAGTCTGGGGGCTGTCAATCAGCCCCAGCATTTT. It codes for CASSLGAVNQPQHF. V is TRBV6-5 and J is TRBJ1-5; D is possibly TRBD1 (6 bases). V was shortened by 5 bases and J by 3 bases, with 11 bases between the two germline ends. CDR3 length: 14 amino acids. CDR1 is MNHEY, CDR2 SVGAGI, per germline.